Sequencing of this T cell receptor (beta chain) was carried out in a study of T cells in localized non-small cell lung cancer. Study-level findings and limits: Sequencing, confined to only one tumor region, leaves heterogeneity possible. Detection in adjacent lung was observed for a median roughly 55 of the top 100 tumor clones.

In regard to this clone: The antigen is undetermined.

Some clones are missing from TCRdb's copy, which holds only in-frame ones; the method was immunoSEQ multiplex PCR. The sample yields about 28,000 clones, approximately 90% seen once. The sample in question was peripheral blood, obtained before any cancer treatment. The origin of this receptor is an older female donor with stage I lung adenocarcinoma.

This CDR3 is CASSRQRGQSTDTQYF. The CDR3 DNA reads TGTGCCAGCAGCCGGCAGCGGGGGCAGAGCACAGATACGCAGTATTTT. The chain has TRBV11-1 and TRBJ2-3, with 8 bases identical to TRBD2. This CDR3 spans 16 amino acids. Germline V CDR1 and CDR2: SGHAT, FQDESV (reference sequence). The trim removed 5 bases at V and 0 bases at J, leaving 7 bases unmatched.